The 21 T cell receptor beta chains below come from one sample, sequenced in a study of identical twins. TCRdb itself ran the 5' RACE reads through MiXCR, one entry per CDR3 protein. The data show 1.5 million to 2 million distinct CDR3 sequences, about 32% seen once. The sequencing input was cord blood. These TCRs come from a newborn girl in good health.

The chain recombines TRBV2 with TRBJ2-1; D not resolved. Per germline, CDR1 SNHLY and CDR2 FYNNEI. Trimming removed 2 bases from V and 7 bases from J, with 9 bases in between. This CDR3 has 13 residues. Written as DNA, the CDR3 is TGTGCCAGCAGTGAAAACGGTCGAAATGAGCAGTTCTTC. This sequence encodes CASSENGRNEQFF.

This clonotype was detected a few times. A junction boundary mismatches the germline segment, possibly from a read error. This sequence joins TRBV6-1 and TRBJ1-2; 7 bases fit TRBD1. The CDR3 has 13 residues. The germline V gene encodes CDR1 MNHNS and CDR2 SASEGT. CDR3 sequence reads: CASTEQGPYGYTF. As DNA, the CDR3 is TGTGCCAGCACTGAACAGGGGCCCTATGGCTACACCTTC.

The sample holds a few counts of this clonotype. The rearrangement links TRBV6-1 to TRBJ2-7; the D gene is possibly TRBD2 (6 bases). From germline, CDR1 is MNHNS and CDR2 SASEGT. The CDR3 covers 13 residues. Trimming took 2 bases from V and 7 from J, leaving 12 bases between them. CDR3 DNA sequence: TGTGCCAGCAGTGAAATCTCACGGGGGGAGCAGTACTTC. Translating gives CASSEISRGEQYF.

Many counts were recorded for this clonotype. One end of the junction is discordant with germline, which a read error may explain. V usage is TRBV7-7 and J usage is TRBJ2-3, with 11 positions matching TRBD2. Germline V gene lookup returns CDR1 SSHAT and CDR2 FNYEAQ (reference sequence). There are 17 residues in the CDR3. The CDR3 nucleotides are TGTGCTAGCAGCTTAGATCCGGGACTAGCGGCCGCGGATACGCAGTATTTT. Its protein is CASSLDPGLAAADTQYF.

V is TRBV27 and J is TRBJ2-1; TRBD2 aligns across 9 bases. CDR3 length equals 17 residues. J gave up 3 bases and V 5 bases, and 11 bases lay outside the gene matches. Germline V CDR1 and CDR2: MNHEY, SMNVEV (reference sequence). The CDR3 sequence is CASSPAPGLAYYNEQFF. CDR3 sequence (DNA): TGTGCCAGCAGTCCAGCCCCGGGACTAGCTTACTACAATGAGCAGTTCTTC.

This rearrangement joins TRBV6-5 to TRBJ2-1; D uncertain. The CDR3 loop spans 13 amino acids. The V end lost 0 bases, the J end lost 6 bases, and 6 bases lay between the germline ends. Germline CDR1 is MNHEY and CDR2 is SVGAGI. Here the CDR3 DNA reads TGTGCCAGCAGTTACTCCCAGCCCAATGAGCAGTTCTTC. It is translated as CASSYSQPNEQFF.

The chain uses TRBV4-1 and TRBJ2-7; weak D call: TRBD1 (6 bases). The J call may be faulty, since TRBJ2-1 better matches the DNA end. The germline gives CDR1 MGHRA, CDR2 YSYEKL. The CDR3 loop spans 16 amino acids. The CDR3 sequence is CASSQDLDRYSYEQFF. As DNA, the CDR3 is TGCGCCAGCAGCCAAGATCTCGACAGGTACTCCTACGAGCAGTTCTTC.

V usage is TRBV5-1 and J usage is TRBJ2-1; D is possibly TRBD1 (7 bases). Germline V gene data show CDR1 as SGHRS and CDR2 as YFSETQ. V gave up 7 bases and J gave up 6 bases, with 17 bases separating them. The CDR3 runs 14 residues. CDR3 residues: CASRLLQGGNEQFF. CDR3 DNA sequence: TGCGCCAGCCGACTCCTTCAGGGGGGCAATGAGCAGTTCTTC.

This clonotype was detected ten times or more. At one end the junction does not follow the germline gene, possibly because of a read error. The gene calls are TRBV5-1 and TRBJ2-5; no firm D call. CDR3 length equals 13 residues. Germline V lookup: CDR1 SGHRS, CDR2 YFSETQ. The CDR3 loop reads CASSLGVQETQYF. CDR3 DNA sequence: TGTGCCAGCAGCTTAGGAGTTCAAGAGACCCAGTACTTC.

Only a few counts were recorded for this clonotype. V and J are TRBV28 and TRBJ1-2; unclear D gene. Germline CDR1 MDHEN, CDR2 SYDVKM. The CDR3 loop spans 13 amino acids. The V end was cut by 3 bases, the J end by 3 bases, with 8 bases between. CDR3 coding DNA: TGTGCCAGCAGTTTGAACCCGGACTATGGCTACACCTTC. This sequence encodes CASSLNPDYGYTF.

Ten or more counts support this clonotype. This chain uses TRBV20-1 with TRBJ2-5; D not resolved. This CDR3 comprises 10 residues. The V and J ends lost 5 bases and 3 bases respectively, with 4 bases between them. The V gene's germline CDR1 is DFQATT and CDR2 SNEGSKA (reference sequence). CDR3 sequence (DNA): TGCAGTGCTGAAAAAGAGACCCAGTACTTC. Encoded protein: CSAEKETQYF.

This chain joins TRBV20-1 and TRBJ2-7; D possibly corresponds to TRBD2 (6 bases). V lost 0 bases to trimming and J lost 0 bases, with 12 bases between them. Germline assignment: CDR1 DFQATT and CDR2 SNEGSKA (reference sequence). There are 15 residues in the CDR3. Written as DNA, the CDR3 is TGCAGTGCTAGAGATATTGCTAGCGCCTCCTACGAGCAGTACTTC. Protein: CSARDIASASYEQYF.

The J gene is TRBJ2-7, the V gene TRBV14, with D perhaps TRBD1 (5 bases). This CDR3 is built from 15 residues. CDR1 is SGHDN and CDR2 is FVKESK in the germline V gene. Trimming stripped 3 bases from V and 4 bases from J, with 16 bases between. The CDR3 DNA reads as TGTGCCAGCAGCCAGTTTGGTAGGGGCCGGTACGAGCAGTACTTC. It is translated as CASSQFGRGRYEQYF.

The rearrangement links TRBV12-3 or TRBV12-4 to TRBJ2-5; 12 positions agree with TRBD2. V lost 5 bases, J lost 11 bases, and 12 bases stayed unmatched. The CDR3 totals 15 residues. The CDR3 bases are TGTGCCAGCAGTGACACTAGCGGGGGGCCCGTCGTGCAGTACTTC. Amino acid sequence: CASSDTSGGPVVQYF.

V is TRBV27 and J is TRBJ1-4; D might be TRBD1 (6 bases). Trimming stripped 4 bases from V and 6 bases from J, with 9 bases between. CDR1 and CDR2 (germline): MNHEY, SMNVEV (reference sequence). The CDR3 loop spans 13 amino acids. The CDR3 DNA reads as TGTGCCAGCAGTTCACAGGGCGATGAAAAACTGTTTTTT. It yields the protein CASSSQGDEKLFF.

This clonotype was recorded many times. This chain links TRBV27 with TRBJ2-3, with D possibly being TRBD2 (5 bases). The CDR3 totals 16 residues. Trimming removed 6 bases at V and 4 bases at J, with 20 bases between. Germline V gene sequence: CDR1 MNHEY, CDR2 SMNVEV (reference sequence). CDR3 in amino acids: CASSGDIWESSDTQYF. For the CDR3, the DNA is TGTGCCAGCAGCGGGGATATCTGGGAGTCTTCAGATACGCAGTATTTT.

This clonotype turned up a few times. The chain joins TRBV18 to TRBJ1-5; perhaps TRBD1 as D (5 bases). Trimming pared 4 bases from V and 7 bases from J, leaving 14 bases between. Germline lookup yields CDR1 KGHSH and CDR2 LQKENI. The CDR3 consists of 14 residues. The CDR3 DNA sequence: TGTGCCAGCTCACTTCAGGGCATGGCCCAGCCCCAGCATTTT. Its protein is CASSLQGMAQPQHF.

This clonotype was seen only once. The chain uses TRBV30 and TRBJ1-5; no reliable D call. Trimming removed 1 base from V and 3 bases from J, with 10 bases in between. Germline V lookup: CDR1 GTSNPN, CDR2 SVGIG (reference sequence). The CDR3 totals 14 residues. CDR3 DNA: TGTGCCTGGAGTGGGGCACCGAACAATCAGCCCCAGCATTTT. Encoded protein: CAWSGAPNNQPQHF.

The chain employs TRBV20-1 and TRBJ2-3, with unresolved D. The V and J ends lost 0 bases and 0 bases respectively, with 7 bases between them. This CDR3 is built from 14 residues. Germline assignment: CDR1 DFQATT and CDR2 SNEGSKA (reference sequence). CDR3 amino acids: CSARDPTSTDTQYF. The DNA of the CDR3 is TGCAGTGCTAGAGATCCTACTAGCACAGATACGCAGTATTTT.

V usage is TRBV6-2 or TRBV6-3 and J usage is TRBJ1-4; D not certain. The CDR3 runs 13 residues. From germline, CDR1 is MNHEY and CDR2 SVGEGT. Trimming stripped 8 bases from V and 7 bases from J, with 14 bases between. CDR3 region: CASGRTGSEKLFF. The CDR3 region has the DNA TGTGCCAGCGGAAGGACGGGTAGTGAAAAACTGTTTTTT.

In its sample, this clonotype was seen a few times. The rearrangement joins TRBV10-3 to TRBJ1-2, with 7 bases that match TRBD1. J lost 8 bases, V lost 3 bases, and 6 bases had no gene match. The CDR3 is made up of 13 amino acids. Germline V gene data show CDR1 as ENHRY and CDR2 as SYGVKD. The CDR3 nucleotides read TGTGCCATCAGTGATTTAAGGGGGCCCGGCTACACCTTC. Its protein is CAISDLRGPGYTF.